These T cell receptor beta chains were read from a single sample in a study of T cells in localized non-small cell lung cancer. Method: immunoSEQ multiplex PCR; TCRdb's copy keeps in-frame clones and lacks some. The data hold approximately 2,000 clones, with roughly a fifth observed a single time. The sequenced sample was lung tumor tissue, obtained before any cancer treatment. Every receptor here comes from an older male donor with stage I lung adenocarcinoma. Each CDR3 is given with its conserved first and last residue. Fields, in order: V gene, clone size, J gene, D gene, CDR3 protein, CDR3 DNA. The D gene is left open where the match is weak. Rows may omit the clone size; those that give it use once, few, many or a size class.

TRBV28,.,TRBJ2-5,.,CASSSQSQVEYF,TGTGCCAGCAGTTCTCAGAGCCAGGTGGAGTACTTC
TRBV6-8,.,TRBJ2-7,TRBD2,CASSVLAGPYEQYF,TGTGCCAGCAGTGTACTAGCGGGGCCCTACGAGCAGTACTTC
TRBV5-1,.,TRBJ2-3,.,CASSLEGGQDTQYF,TGCGCCAGCAGCTTGGAGGGGGGGCAGGATACGCAGTATTTT
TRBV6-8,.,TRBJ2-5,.,CASSFNKGSSKETQYF,TGTGCCAGCAGTTTCAACAAGGGCTCGTCAAAAGAGACCCAGTACTTC
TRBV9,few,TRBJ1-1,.,CASSVESLNTEAFF,TGTGCCAGCAGCGTAGAGTCGTTGAACACTGAAGCTTTCTTT
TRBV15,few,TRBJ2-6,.,CATSRDKVSGANVLTF,TGTGCCACCAGCAGAGATAAGGTATCAGGGGCCAACGTCCTGACTTTC
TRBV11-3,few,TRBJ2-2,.,CASSLNRANTGELFF,TGTGCCAGCAGCTTAAACAGGGCGAACACCGGGGAGCTGTTTTTT
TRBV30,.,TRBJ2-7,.,CAWVKGREQYF,TGTGCCTGGGTTAAAGGGAGAGAGCAGTACTTC
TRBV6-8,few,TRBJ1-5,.,CASSDWGSNQPQHF,TGTGCCAGCAGTGACTGGGGGTCCAATCAGCCCCAGCATTTT
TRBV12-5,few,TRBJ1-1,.,CASAPPDREAFF,TGTGCTAGTGCCCCGCCCGACCGAGAAGCTTTCTTT
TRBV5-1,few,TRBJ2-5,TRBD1,CASSSYQKTGEQETQYF,TGCGCCAGCAGCTCGTATCAAAAGACAGGGGAACAAGAGACCCAGTACTTC
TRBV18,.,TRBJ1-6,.,CASSPSGRENSPLHF,TGTGCCAGCTCACCCTCGGGCAGGGAGAATTCACCCCTCCACTTT
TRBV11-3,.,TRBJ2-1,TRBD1,CASSLILRTGKPNEQFF,TGTGCCAGCAGCTTGATACTTCGGACAGGGAAGCCCAATGAGCAGTTCTTC
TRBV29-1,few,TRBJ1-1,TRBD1,CSVEGTGGGEAFF,TGCAGCGTTGAAGGGACAGGGGGCGGTGAAGCTTTCTTT
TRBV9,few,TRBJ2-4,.,CASSEAGNIQYF,TGTGCCAGCAGTGAAGCAGGAAACATTCAGTACTTC
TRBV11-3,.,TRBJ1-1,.,CASSLDGSNTEAFF,TGTGCCAGCAGCTTAGACGGCAGCAACACTGAAGCTTTCTTT
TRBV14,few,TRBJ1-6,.,CASSQELRSPLHF,TGTGCCAGCAGCCAAGAATTGCGCTCACCCCTCCACTTT
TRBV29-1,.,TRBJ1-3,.,CSVEIGSGNTIYF,TGCAGCGTTGAAATCGGCTCTGGAAACACCATATATTTT
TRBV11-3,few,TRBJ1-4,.,CASSGGGKTNEKLFF,TGTGCCAGCAGCGGGGGAGGGAAAACTAATGAAAAACTGTTTTTT
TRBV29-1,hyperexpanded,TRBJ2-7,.,CSVEVSGVGEQYF,TGCAGCGTTGAAGTGTCAGGGGTAGGGGAGCAGTACTTC
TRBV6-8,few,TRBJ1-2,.,CASSDRPGGFYGYTF,TGTGCCAGTAGCGACAGGCCCGGCGGGTTCTATGGCTACACCTTC
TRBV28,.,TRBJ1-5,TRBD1,CASRTQGNQPQHF,TGTGCCAGCAGGACACAGGGGAATCAGCCCCAGCATTTT
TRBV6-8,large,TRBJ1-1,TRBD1,CASTETLGQGNTEAFF,TGTGCCAGCACTGAAACCCTGGGACAGGGGAACACTGAAGCTTTCTTT
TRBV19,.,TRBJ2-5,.,CASSIAGEETQYF,TGTGCCAGTAGTATAGCGGGGGAAGAGACCCAGTACTTC
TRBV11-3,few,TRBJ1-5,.,CASSLDTNNQPQHF,TGTGCCAGCAGCTTAGACACCAACAATCAGCCCCAGCATTTT
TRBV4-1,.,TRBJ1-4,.,CASSRSEANEKLFF,TGCGCCAGCAGCCGGTCGGAGGCGAATGAAAAACTGTTTTTT
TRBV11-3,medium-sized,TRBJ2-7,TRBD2,CASSLGITSGGYEQYF,TGTGCCAGCAGCTTGGGAATCACTAGCGGGGGCTACGAGCAGTACTTC
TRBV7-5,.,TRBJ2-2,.,CASSQTLTSGALTGELFF,TGTGCCAGCAGCCAGACCCTGACTAGCGGGGCTTTGACCGGGGAGCTGTTTTTT
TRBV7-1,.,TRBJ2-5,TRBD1,CASSSLPRDREYF,TGTGCCAGCAGCTCTCTTCCCCGGGACAGGGAGTACTTC
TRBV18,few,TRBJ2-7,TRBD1,CASSPRLPGQGYEQYF,TGTGCCAGCTCACCTCGATTACCGGGACAGGGCTACGAGCAGTACTTC
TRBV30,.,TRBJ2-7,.,CAWSAQGTGEQYF,TGTGCCTGGAGTGCACAGGGAACAGGCGAGCAGTACTTC
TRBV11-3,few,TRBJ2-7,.,CASSQYQGPSYEQYF,TGTGCCAGCAGCCAGTATCAGGGGCCAAGCTACGAGCAGTACTTC
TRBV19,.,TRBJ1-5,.,CASSKERNNQPQHF,TGTGCCAGTAGTAAGGAGAGGAACAATCAGCCCCAGCATTTT
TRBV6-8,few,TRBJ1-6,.,CASSYKGGYNSPLHF,TGTGCCAGCAGTTACAAAGGGGGCTATAATTCACCCCTCCACTTT
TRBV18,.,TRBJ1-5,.,CASSPGQNQPQHF,TGTGCCAGCTCACCCGGACAGAATCAGCCCCAGCATTTT
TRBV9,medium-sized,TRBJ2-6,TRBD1,CASSLQGARSGANVLTF,TGTGCCAGCAGTTTACAGGGGGCTCGCTCTGGGGCCAACGTCCTGACTTTC
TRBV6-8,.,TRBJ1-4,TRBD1,CASSYSAGTGGEKLFF,TGTGCCAGCAGTTACTCGGCCGGGACAGGGGGTGAAAAACTGTTTTTT
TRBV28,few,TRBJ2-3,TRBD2,CASSLAGDTQYF,TGTGCCAGCAGCTTAGCGGGGGATACGCAGTATTTT
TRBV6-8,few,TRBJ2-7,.,CASRSHRGGYEQYF,TGTGCCAGCAGATCCCATCGGGGAGGTTACGAGCAGTACTTC
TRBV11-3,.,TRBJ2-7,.,CASTPSWGSYEQYF,TGTGCCAGCACCCCTTCATGGGGCTCCTACGAGCAGTACTTC
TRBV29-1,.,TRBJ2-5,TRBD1,CSVQQGIGETQYF,TGCAGCGTTCAACAGGGGATCGGCGAGACCCAGTACTTC
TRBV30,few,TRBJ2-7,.,CAWKAKSLSGQYF,TGTGCCTGGAAGGCCAAGAGTCTTTCGGGGCAGTACTTC
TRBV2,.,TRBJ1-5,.,CASSGARSLPQHF,TGTGCCAGCAGTGGTGCACGATCGCTCCCCCAGCATTTT
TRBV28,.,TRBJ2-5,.,CASTAPGSQETQYF,TGTGCCAGCACCGCGCCAGGGAGCCAAGAGACCCAGTACTTC
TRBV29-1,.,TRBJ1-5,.,CSVVEGILGDQPQHF,TGCAGCGTTGTTGAGGGCATTTTGGGGGATCAGCCCCAGCATTTT
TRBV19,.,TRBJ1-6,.,CASSKEVGDSYNSPLHF,TGTGCCAGTAGTAAGGAGGTCGGGGACTCCTATAATTCACCCCTCCACTTT
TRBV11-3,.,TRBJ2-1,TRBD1,CASSIRDRADNEQFF,TGTGCCAGCAGCATCCGGGACAGGGCCGACAATGAGCAGTTCTTC
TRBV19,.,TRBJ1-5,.,CATRSGEYQPQHF,TGTGCCACCCGTAGCGGAGAATATCAGCCCCAGCATTTT
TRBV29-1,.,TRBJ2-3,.,CSVSGGGTDTQYF,TGCAGCGTTTCAGGGGGGGGGACAGATACGCAGTATTTT
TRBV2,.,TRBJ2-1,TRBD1,CASSDTGTGPEWKQFF,TGTGCCAGCAGTGATACCGGGACAGGGCCAGAATGGAAACAGTTCTTC
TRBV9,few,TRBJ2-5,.,CASSEIGEETQYF,TGTGCCAGCAGTGAGATCGGGGAAGAGACCCAGTACTTC
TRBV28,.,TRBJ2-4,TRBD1,CASSGTGSMGIQYF,TGTGCCAGCTCCGGGACAGGGAGTATGGGCATTCAGTACTTC
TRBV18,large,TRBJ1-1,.,CASSPRVGNTEAFF,TGTGCCAGCTCTCCGCGGGTTGGGAACACTGAAGCTTTCTTT
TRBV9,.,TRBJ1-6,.,CASTYKGFVLDYNSPLHF,TGTGCCAGCACTTATAAGGGGTTCGTACTAGATTATAATTCACCCCTCCACTTT
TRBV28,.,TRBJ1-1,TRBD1,CASSSYRTGGGRAFF,TGTGCCTCGAGCAGTTATCGGACAGGGGGCGGCAGAGCTTTCTTT